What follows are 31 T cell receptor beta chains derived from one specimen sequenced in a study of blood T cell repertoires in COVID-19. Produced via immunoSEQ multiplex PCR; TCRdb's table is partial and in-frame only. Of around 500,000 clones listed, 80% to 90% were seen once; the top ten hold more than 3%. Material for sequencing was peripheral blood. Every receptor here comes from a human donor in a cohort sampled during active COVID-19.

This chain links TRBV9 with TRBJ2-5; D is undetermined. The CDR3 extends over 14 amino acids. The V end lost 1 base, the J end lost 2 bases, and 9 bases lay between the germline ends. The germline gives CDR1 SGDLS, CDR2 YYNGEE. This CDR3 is CASSVRSDQETQYF. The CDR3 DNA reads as TGTGCCAGCAGCGTACGGAGCGATCAAGAGACCCAGTACTTC.

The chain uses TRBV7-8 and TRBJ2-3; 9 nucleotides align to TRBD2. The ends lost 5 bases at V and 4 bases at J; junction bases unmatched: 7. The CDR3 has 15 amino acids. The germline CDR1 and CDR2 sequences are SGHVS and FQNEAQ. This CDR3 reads CASSPPGLAADTQYF. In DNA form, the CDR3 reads TGTGCCAGCAGCCCCCCGGGACTAGCCGCAGATACGCAGTATTTT.

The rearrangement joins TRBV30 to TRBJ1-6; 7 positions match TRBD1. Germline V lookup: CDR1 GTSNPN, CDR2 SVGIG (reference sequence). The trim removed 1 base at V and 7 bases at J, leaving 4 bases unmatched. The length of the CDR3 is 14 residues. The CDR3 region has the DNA TGTGCCTGGAGTGCCGGGACAGAGAATTCACCCCTCCACTTT. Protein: CAWSAGTENSPLHF.

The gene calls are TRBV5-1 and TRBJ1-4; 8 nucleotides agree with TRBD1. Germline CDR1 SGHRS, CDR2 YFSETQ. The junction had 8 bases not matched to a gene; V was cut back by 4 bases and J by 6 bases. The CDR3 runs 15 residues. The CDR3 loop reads CASSPQGARDEKLFF. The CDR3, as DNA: TGCGCCAGCAGCCCGCAGGGGGCCCGTGATGAAAAACTGTTTTTT.

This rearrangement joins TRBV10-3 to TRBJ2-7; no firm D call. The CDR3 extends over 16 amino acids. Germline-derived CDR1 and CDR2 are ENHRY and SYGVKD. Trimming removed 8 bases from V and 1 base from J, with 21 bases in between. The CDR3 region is CAIRTSSAGNSYEQYF. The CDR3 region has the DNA TGTGCCATCCGCACCTCTTCGGCAGGCAATTCCTACGAGCAGTACTTC.

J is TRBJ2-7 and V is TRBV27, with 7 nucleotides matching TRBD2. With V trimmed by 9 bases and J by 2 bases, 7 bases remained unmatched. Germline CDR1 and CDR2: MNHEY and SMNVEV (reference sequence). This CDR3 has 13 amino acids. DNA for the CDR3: TGTGCCAGTGGGAGGGGCCAGCCCTACGAGCAGTACTTC. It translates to CASGRGQPYEQYF.

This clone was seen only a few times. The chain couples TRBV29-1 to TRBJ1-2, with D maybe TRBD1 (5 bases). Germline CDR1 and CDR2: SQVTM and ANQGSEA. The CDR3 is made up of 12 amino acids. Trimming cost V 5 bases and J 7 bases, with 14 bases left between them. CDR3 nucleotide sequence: TGCAGCGTTAGGGTCGGCGGGACTGGCTACACCTTC. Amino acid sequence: CSVRVGGTGYTF.

The CDR3 DNA reads TGCGCCAGCAGTGATACGATTCGGACAGGGGATCAAGAGACCCAGTACTTC. Translation: CASSDTIRTGDQETQYF. This chain links TRBV10-1 with TRBJ2-5; 9 bases line up with TRBD1. The V gene end was trimmed by 3 bases and the J gene end by 2 bases; junction bases not matched to a gene: 10. Looked up from germline, CDR1 is WNHNN and CDR2 is SYGVQD (reference sequence). The length of the CDR3 is 17 residues.

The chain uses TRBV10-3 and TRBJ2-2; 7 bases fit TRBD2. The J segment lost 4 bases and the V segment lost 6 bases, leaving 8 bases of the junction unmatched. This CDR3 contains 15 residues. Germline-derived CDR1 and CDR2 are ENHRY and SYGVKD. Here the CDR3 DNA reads TGTGCCATCAGCGGACTAGTGGGGAGCACCGGGGAGCTGTTTTTT. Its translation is CAISGLVGSTGELFF.

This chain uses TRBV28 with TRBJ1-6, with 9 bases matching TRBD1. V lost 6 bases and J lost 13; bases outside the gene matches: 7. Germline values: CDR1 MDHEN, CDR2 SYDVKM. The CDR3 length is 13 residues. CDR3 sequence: CASRRQGGRPLHF. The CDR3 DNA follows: TGTGCCAGCAGGCGACAGGGGGGGCGGCCCCTCCACTTT.

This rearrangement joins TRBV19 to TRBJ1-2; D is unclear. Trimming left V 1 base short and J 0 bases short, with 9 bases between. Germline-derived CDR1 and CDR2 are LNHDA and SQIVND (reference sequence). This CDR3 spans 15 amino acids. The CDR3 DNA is TGTGCCAGTAGTATAGGGGGAGCGCCTAACTATGGCTACACCTTC. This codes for CASSIGGAPNYGYTF.

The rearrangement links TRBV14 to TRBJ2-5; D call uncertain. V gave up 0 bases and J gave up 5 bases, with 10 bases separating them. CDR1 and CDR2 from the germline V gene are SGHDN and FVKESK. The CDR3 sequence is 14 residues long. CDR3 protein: CASSQERRRETQYF. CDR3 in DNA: TGTGCCAGCAGCCAAGAGAGGCGGCGGGAGACCCAGTACTTC.

CDR3 protein: CAKADTANTGELFF. CDR3 bases: TGTGCCAAGGCGGACACGGCGAACACCGGGGAGCTGTTTTTT. The V gene is TRBV2, the J gene TRBJ2-2; the D gene is possibly TRBD1 (5 bases). V was pared by 10 bases and J by 0 bases, with 12 bases between. The V gene's germline CDR1 is SNHLY and CDR2 FYNNEI. The CDR3 is 14 amino acids.

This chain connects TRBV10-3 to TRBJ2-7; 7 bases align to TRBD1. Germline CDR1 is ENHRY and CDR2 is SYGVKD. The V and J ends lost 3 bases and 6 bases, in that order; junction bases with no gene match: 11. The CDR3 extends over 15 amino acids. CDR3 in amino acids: CAISERQGESSEQYF. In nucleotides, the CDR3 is TGTGCCATCAGTGAAAGACAGGGTGAGTCTAGCGAGCAGTACTTC.

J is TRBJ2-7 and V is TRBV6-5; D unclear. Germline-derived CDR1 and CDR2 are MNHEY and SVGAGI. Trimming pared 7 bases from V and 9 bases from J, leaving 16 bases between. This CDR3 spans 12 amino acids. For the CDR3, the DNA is TGTGCCAGCATAGCTCCGGGTTTCCGGCAGTACTTC. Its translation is CASIAPGFRQYF.

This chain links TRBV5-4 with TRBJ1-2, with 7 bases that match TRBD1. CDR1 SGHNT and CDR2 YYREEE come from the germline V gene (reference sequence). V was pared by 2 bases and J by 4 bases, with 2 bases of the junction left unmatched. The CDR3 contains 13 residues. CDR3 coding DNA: TGTGCCAGCAGCTTTACAGGGGCCTATGGCTACACCTTC. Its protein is CASSFTGAYGYTF.

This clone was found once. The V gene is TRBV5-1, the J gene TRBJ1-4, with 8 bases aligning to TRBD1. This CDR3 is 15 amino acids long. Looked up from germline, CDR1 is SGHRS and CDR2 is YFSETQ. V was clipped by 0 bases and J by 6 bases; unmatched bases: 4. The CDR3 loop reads CASSLEGRGHEKLFF. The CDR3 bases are TGCGCCAGCAGCTTGGAAGGCAGGGGGCATGAAAAACTGTTTTTT. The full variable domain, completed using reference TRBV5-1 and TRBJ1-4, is KAGVTQTPRYLIKTRGQQVTLSCSPISGHRSVSWYQQTPGQGLQFLFEYFSETQRNKGNFPGRFSGRQFSNSRSEMNVSTLELGDSALYLCASSLEGRGHEKLFFGSGTQLSVL.

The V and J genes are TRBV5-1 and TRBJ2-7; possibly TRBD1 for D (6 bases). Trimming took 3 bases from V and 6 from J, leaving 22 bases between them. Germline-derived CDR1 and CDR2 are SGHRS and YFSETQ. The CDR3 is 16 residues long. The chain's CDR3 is CASSWTTGNPRGEQYF. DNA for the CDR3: TGCGCCAGCAGCTGGACAACAGGGAACCCCCGGGGCGAGCAGTACTTC.

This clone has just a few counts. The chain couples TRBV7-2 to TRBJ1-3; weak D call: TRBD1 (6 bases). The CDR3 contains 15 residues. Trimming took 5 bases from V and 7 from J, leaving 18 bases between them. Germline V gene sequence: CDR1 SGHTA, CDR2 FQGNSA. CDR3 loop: CASSPSRGSGNTIYF. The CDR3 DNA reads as TGTGCCAGCAGCCCCTCCAGGGGATCGGGTAACACCATATATTTT.

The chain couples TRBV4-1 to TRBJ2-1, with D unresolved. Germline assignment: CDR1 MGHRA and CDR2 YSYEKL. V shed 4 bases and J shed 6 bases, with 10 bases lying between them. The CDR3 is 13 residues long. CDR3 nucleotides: TGCGCCAGCAGCCCTCTAGACCCCAATGAGCAGTTCTTC. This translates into CASSPLDPNEQFF.

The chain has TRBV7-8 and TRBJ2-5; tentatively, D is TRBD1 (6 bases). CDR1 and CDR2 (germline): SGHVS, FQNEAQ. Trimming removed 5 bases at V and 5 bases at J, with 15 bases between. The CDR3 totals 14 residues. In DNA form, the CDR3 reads TGTGCCAGCAGCGCACAGGGTGGGTTGGAGACCCAGTACTTC. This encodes CASSAQGGLETQYF.

CDR3 protein: CASRDRGQYNEQFF. The CDR3, as DNA: TGTGCCAGCAGAGACAGGGGGCAATACAATGAGCAGTTCTTC. This chain links TRBV3-1 (or the pseudogene TRBV3-2) with TRBJ2-1, with TRBD1 matching over 10 bases. The J segment lost 4 bases and the V segment lost 6 bases, leaving 3 bases of the junction unmatched. This CDR3 spans 14 amino acids. Looked up from germline, CDR1 is LGHDT and CDR2 is YNNKEL (reference sequence).

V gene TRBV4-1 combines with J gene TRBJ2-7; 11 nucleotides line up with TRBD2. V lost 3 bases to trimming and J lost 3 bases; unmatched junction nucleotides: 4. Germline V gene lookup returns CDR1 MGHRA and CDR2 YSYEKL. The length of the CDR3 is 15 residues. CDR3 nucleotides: TGCGCCAGCAGCCAGACCGGGACTAGCGGCTACGAGCAGTACTTC. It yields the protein CASSQTGTSGYEQYF.

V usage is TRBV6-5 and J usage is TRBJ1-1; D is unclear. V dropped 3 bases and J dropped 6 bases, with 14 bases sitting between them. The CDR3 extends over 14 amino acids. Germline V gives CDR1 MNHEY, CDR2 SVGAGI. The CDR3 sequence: CASSYDRFVAEAFF. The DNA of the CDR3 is TGTGCCAGCAGTTATGATCGGTTCGTGGCTGAAGCTTTCTTT.

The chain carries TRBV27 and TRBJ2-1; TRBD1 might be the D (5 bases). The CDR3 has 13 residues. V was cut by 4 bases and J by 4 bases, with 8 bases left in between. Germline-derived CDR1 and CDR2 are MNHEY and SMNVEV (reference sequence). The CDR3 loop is CASSWRQYNEQFF. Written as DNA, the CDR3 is TGTGCCAGCAGTTGGCGACAGTACAATGAGCAGTTCTTC.

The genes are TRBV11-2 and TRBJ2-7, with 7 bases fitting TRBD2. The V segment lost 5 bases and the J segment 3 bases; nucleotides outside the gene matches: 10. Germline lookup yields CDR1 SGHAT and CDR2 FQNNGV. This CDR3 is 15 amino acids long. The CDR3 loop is CASSRGVSSIYEQYF. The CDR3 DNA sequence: TGTGCCAGCAGCCGGGGGGTATCGTCGATCTACGAGCAGTACTTC.

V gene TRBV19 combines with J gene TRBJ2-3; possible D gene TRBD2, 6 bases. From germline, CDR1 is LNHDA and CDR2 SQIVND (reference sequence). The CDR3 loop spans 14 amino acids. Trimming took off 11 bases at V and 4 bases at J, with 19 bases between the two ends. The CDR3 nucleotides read TGTGCCTCGCGGGCCTCGGGACTCCCAGATACGCAGTATTTT. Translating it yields CASRASGLPDTQYF.

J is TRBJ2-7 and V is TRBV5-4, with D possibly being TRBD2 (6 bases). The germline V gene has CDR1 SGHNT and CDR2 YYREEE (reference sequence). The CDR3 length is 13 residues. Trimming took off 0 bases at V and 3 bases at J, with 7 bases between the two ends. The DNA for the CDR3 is TGTGCCAGCAGCTTGGGACTAGACTACGAGCAGTACTTC. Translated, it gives CASSLGLDYEQYF.

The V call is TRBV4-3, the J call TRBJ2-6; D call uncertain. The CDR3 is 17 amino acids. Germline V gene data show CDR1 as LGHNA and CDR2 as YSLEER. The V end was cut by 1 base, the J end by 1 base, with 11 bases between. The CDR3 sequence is CASSQVLTASGANVLTF. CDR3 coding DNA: TGCGCCAGCAGCCAAGTGTTGACTGCGTCTGGGGCCAACGTCCTGACTTTC.

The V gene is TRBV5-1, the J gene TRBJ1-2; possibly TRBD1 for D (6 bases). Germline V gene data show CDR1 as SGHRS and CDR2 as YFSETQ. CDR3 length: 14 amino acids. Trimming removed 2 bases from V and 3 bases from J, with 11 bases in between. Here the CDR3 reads CASSLYRDDYGYTF. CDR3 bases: TGCGCCAGCAGCTTATACAGGGATGACTATGGCTACACCTTC.

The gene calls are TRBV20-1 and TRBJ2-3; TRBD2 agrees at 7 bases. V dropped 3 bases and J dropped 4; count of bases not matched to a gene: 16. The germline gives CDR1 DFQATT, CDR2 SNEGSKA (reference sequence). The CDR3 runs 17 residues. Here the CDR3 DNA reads TGCAGTGCTAGTGATGGCGGGAGAAAGACTGTTGCAGATACGCAGTATTTT. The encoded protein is CSASDGGRKTVADTQYF.